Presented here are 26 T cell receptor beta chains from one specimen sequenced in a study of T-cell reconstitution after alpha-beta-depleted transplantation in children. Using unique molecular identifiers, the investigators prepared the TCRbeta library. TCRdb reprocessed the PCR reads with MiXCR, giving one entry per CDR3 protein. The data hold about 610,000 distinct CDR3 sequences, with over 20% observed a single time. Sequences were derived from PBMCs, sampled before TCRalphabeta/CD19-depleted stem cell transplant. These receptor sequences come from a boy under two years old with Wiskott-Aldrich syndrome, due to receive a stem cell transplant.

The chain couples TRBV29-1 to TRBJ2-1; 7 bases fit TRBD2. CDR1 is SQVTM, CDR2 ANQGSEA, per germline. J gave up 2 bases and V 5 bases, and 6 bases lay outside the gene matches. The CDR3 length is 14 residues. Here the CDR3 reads CSVFGRGAYNEQFF. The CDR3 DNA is TGCAGCGTTTTTGGCCGGGGGGCCTACAATGAGCAGTTCTTC.

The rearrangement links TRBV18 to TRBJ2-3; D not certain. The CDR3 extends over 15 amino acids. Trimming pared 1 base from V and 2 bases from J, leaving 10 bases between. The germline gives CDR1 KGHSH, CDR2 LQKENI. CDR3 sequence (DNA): TGTGCCAGCTCACCACTCACGGATATCACAGATACGCAGTATTTT. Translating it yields CASSPLTDITDTQYF.

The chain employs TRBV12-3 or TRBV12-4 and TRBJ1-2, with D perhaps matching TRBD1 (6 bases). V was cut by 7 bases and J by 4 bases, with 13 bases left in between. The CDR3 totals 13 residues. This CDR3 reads CASTVTGFYGYTF. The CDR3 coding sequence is TGTGCCAGCACTGTGACAGGTTTCTATGGCTACACCTTC.

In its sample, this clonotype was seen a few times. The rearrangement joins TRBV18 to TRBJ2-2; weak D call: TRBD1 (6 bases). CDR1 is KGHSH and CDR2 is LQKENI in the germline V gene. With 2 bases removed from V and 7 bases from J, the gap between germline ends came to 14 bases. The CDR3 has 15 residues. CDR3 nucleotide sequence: TGTGCCAGCTCACCATACGCAGGGGCGAACGGGGAGCTGTTTTTT. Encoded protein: CASSPYAGANGELFF. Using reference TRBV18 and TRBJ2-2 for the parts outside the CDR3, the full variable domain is NAGVMQNPRHLVRRRGQEARLRCSPMKGHSHVYWYRQLPEEGLKFMVYLQKENIIDESGMPKERFSAEFPKEGPSILRIQQVVRGDSAAYFCASSPYAGANGELFFGEGSRLTVL.

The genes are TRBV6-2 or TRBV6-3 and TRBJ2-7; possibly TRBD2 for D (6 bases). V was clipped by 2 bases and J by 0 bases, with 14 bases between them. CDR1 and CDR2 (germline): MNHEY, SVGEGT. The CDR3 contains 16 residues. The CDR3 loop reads CASSYGLAPVSYEQYF. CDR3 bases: TGTGCCAGCAGTTACGGCCTAGCGCCAGTCTCCTACGAGCAGTACTTC.

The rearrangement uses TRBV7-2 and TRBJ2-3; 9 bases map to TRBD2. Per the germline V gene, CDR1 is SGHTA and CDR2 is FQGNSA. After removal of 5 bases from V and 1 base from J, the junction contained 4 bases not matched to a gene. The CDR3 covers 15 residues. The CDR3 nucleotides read TGTGCCAGCAGCCGCTGGACTAGCGGCACAGATACGCAGTATTTT. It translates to CASSRWTSGTDTQYF.

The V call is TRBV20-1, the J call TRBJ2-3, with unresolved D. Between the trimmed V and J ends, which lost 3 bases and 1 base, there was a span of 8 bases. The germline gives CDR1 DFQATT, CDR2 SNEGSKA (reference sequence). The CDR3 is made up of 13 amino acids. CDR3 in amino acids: CSARRVGTDTQYF. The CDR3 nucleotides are TGCAGTGCTAGGAGAGTGGGCACAGATACGCAGTATTTT.

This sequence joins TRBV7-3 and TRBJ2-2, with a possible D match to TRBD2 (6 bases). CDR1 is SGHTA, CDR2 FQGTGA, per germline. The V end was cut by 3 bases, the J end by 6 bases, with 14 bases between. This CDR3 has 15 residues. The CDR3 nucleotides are TGTGCCAGCAGCTTCTCCGGGGGTACGGCCGGGGAGCTGTTTTTT. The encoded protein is CASSFSGGTAGELFF.

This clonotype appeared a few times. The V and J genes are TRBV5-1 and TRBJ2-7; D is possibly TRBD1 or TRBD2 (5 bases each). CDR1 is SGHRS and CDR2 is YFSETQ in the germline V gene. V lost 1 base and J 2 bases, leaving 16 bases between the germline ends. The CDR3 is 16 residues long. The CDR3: CASSLSSWGSPYEQYF. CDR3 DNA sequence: TGCGCCAGCAGCTTGTCGTCATGGGGGTCCCCCTACGAGCAGTACTTC. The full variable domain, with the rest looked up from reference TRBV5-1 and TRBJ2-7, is KAGVTQTPRYLIKTRGQQVTLSCSPISGHRSVSWYQQTPGQGLQFLFEYFSETQRNKGNFPGRFSGRQFSNSRSEMNVSTLELGDSALYLCASSLSSWGSPYEQYFGPGTRLTVT.

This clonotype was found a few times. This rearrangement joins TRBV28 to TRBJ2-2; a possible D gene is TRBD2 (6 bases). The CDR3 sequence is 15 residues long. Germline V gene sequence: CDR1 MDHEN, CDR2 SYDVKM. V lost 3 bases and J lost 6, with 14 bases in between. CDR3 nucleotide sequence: TGTGCCAGCAGTTTTAAGGGACTGGTTCCCGGGGAGCTGTTTTTT. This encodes CASSFKGLVPGELFF.

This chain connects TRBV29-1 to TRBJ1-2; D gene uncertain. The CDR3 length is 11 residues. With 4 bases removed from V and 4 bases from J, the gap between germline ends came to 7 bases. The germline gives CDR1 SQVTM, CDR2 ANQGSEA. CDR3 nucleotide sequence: TGCAGCGTTGTTGCTTCCTATGGCTACACCTTC. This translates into CSVVASYGYTF.

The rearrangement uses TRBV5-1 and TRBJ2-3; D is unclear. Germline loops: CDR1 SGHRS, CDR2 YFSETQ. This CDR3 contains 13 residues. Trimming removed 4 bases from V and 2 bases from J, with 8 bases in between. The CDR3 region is CASSRTYTDTQYF. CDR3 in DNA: TGCGCCAGCAGCCGGACCTACACAGATACGCAGTATTTT.

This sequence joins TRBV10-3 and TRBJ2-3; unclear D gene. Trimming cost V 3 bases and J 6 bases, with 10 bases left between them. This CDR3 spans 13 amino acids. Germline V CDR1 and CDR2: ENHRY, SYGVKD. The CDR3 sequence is CAISEPQADTQYF. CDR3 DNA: TGTGCCATCAGTGAACCCCAAGCGGATACGCAGTATTTT.

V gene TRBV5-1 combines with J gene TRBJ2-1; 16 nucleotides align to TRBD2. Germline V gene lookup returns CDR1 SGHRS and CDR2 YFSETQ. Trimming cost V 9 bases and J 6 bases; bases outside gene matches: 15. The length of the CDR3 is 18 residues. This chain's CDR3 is CATTLGTSGRALGNEQFF. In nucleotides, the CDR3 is TGCGCCACCACCCTGGGGACTAGCGGGAGGGCCTTGGGCAATGAGCAGTTCTTC.

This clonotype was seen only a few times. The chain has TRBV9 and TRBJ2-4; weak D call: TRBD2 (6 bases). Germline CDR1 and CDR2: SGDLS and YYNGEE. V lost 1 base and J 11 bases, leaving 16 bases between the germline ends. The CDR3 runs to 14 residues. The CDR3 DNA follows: TGTGCCAGCAGCGTACTCCCCGGGGGTAGGGTTCAGTACTTC. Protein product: CASSVLPGGRVQYF.

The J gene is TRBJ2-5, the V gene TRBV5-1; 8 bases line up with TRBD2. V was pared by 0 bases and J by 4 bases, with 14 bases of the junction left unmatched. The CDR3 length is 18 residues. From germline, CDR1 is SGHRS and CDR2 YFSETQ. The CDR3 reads CASSLDLSGTRLGETQYF. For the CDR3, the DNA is TGCGCCAGCAGCTTGGACCTCTCCGGGACTAGATTGGGAGAGACCCAGTACTTC.

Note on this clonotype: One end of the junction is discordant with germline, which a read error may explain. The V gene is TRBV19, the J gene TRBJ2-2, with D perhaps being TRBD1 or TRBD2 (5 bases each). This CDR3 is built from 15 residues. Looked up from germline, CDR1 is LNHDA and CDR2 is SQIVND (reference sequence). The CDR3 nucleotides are TGTGCCAGTACCCCAGAGGGGATAAACACCGGGGACCTGTTTTTT. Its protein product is CASTPEGINTGDLFF.

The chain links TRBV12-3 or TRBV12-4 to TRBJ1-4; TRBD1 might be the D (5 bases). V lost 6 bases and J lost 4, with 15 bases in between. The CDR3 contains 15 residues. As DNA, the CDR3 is TGTGCCAGCAGCCCTGAGGTGGGGGATAATGAAAAACTGTTTTTT. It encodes CASSPEVGDNEKLFF.

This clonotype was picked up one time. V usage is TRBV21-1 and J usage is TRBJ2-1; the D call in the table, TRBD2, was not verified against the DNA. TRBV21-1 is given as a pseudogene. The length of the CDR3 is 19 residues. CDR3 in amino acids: CASSHGLAGTLSSYNEQFF. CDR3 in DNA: TGTGCCAGCAGCCACGGACTAGCGGGAACATTAAGCTCCTACAATGAGCAGTTCTTC.

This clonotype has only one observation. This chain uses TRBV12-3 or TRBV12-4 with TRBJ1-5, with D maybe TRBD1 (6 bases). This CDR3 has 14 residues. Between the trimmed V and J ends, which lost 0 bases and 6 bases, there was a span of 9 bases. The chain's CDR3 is CASSLAAGVQPQHF. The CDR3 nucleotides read TGTGCCAGCAGTTTAGCGGCAGGGGTTCAGCCCCAGCATTTT.

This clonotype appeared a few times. This chain's CDR3 is CASSPRQGIDEQYF. CDR3 nucleotide sequence: TGTGCCAGCAGCCCCCGACAGGGGATTGACGAGCAGTACTTC. The chain joins TRBV7-9 to TRBJ2-7, with 8 bases fitting TRBD1. Trimming at V came to 5 bases and at J to 5 bases, leaving 8 bases not matched to a gene. Germline CDR1 is SEHNR and CDR2 is FQNEAQ (reference sequence). This CDR3 comprises 14 residues.

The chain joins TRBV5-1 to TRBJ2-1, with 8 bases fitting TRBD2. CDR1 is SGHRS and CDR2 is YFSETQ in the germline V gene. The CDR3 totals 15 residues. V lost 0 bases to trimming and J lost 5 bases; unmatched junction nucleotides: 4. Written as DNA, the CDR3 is TGCGCCAGCAGCTTGGTAGCGGGAAAGAACAATGAGCAGTTCTTC. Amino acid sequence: CASSLVAGKNNEQFF. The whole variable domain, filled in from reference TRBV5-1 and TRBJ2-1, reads KAGVTQTPRYLIKTRGQQVTLSCSPISGHRSVSWYQQTPGQGLQFLFEYFSETQRNKGNFPGRFSGRQFSNSRSEMNVSTLELGDSALYLCASSLVAGKNNEQFFGPGTRLTVL.

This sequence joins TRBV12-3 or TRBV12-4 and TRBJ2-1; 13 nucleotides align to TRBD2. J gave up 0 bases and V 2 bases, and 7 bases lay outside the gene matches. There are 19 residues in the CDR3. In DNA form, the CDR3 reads TGTGCCAGCAGTTTATGGACTAGCGGGAGATTCTCCTCCTACAATGAGCAGTTCTTC. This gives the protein CASSLWTSGRFSSYNEQFF.

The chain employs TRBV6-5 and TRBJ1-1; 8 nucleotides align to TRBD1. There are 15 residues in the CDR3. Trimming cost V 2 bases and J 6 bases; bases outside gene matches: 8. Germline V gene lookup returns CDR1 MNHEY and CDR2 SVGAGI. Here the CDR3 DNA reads TGTGCCAGCAGTTACCACGCCGGACAGGGCGCTGAAGCTTTCTTT. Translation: CASSYHAGQGAEAFF.

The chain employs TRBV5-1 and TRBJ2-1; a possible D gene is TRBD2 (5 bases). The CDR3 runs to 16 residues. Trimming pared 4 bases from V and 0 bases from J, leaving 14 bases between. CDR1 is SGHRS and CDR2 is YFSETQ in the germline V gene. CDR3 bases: TGCGCCAGCAGCCACTGGAGCGGTAGCTCCTACAATGAGCAGTTCTTC. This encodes CASSHWSGSSYNEQFF.

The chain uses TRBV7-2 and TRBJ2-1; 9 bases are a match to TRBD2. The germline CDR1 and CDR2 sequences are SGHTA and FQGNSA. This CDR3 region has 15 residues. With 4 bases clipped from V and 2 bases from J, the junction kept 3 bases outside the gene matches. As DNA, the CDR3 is TGTGCCAGCAGCTGGGGCGGGAGGGCCTACAATGAGCAGTTCTTC. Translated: CASSWGGRAYNEQFF.